This T cell receptor beta chain was retrieved from a study of T cell responses to AZD1222 COVID-19 vaccine. CDR1 and CDR2 (germline): MNHEY, SMNVEV (reference sequence). The V gene lost 7 bases and the J gene lost 3 bases, with 21 bases spanning the gap. The CDR3 covers 16 residues. The assay was immunoSEQ multiplex PCR, and TCRdb's table has in-frame clones only and misses some. Of roughly 180,000 clones in the sample, about 93% are singletons; the top ten hold about 2.1%. The V gene is TRBV27, the J gene TRBJ1-1, with D possibly matching TRBD1 (5 bases). This clonotype was sampled from an adult who received the AZD1222 COVID-19 vaccine. The input for sequencing was peripheral blood, taken 28 days after the second AZD1222 dose. The CDR3: CASNPAGGGRYTEAFF. In nucleotides, the CDR3 is TGTGCCAGCAATCCGGCCGGGGGAGGTCGCTACACTGAAGCTTTCTTT.